A single sample is the source of the 23 T cell receptor beta chains below, sequenced in a study of regulatory T cells in long-lasting Graves disease. Researchers made TCR beta libraries by using iRepertoire HTBI primers and running Arm-PCR on CDR3 regions. Each CDR3 protein gets one entry after TCRdb re-called the multiplex PCR reads with MiXCR. The table records under 500,000 distinct CDR3 sequences, about a sixth of them present only once. Time point given: newly diagnosed GD, antithyroid drugs for less than 3 months. Extracted PBMC RNA gave rise to the TCR library. The same specimen was also included in a second study, on T cells in Graves' hyperthyroidism and ophthalmopathy.

The sample here was peripheral blood mononuclear cells (PBMCs), taken at new diagnosis, from a patient treated with antithyroid drugs. The receptors come from a woman aged 25 to 39 with Graves disease.

This clonotype was counted many times. Written as DNA, the CDR3 is TGCAGTGCTATACCAGGGTTGGGCTATGGCTACACCTTC. This codes for CSAIPGLGYGYTF. This sequence joins TRBV20-1 and TRBJ1-2; a possible D gene is TRBD1 (5 bases). The CDR3 consists of 13 residues. Germline V gives CDR1 DFQATT, CDR2 SNEGSKA (reference sequence). V lost 4 bases, J lost 4 bases, and 13 bases lay in between.

The chain couples TRBV9 to TRBJ2-1; tentative D call: TRBD1 (6 bases). Trimming removed 4 bases from V and 2 bases from J, with 13 bases in between. Germline V gene data show CDR1 as SGDLS and CDR2 as YYNGEE. CDR3 length: 15 amino acids. The CDR3 loop reads CASSPQGVPYNEQFF. As DNA, the CDR3 is TGTGCCAGCAGCCCACAGGGTGTGCCCTACAATGAGCAGTTCTTC.

This clonotype was observed many times. The chain employs TRBV18 and TRBJ2-5; D remains ambiguous. Germline V gives CDR1 KGHSH, CDR2 LQKENI. Trimming removed 6 bases from V and 1 base from J, with 12 bases in between. The CDR3 contains 14 residues. The CDR3 nucleotides read TGTGCCAGCTCTACCGAAGGCAGCCAAGAGACCCAGTACTTC. It yields the protein CASSTEGSQETQYF.

To note about this clonotype: An end of the junction does not agree with germline; a read error may underlie this. V is TRBV28 and J is TRBJ2-7; 9 bases map to TRBD2. The CDR3 consists of 13 residues. CDR1 and CDR2 (germline): MDHEN, SYDVKM. CDR3 coding DNA: TGTGCCAGCACCCCATATTCCCGGACTAGCGTCAACTTC. It encodes CASTPYSRTSVNF.

A few counts support this clonotype. The chain combines TRBV19 with TRBJ2-7; a possible D gene is TRBD2 (5 bases). Trimming left V 0 bases short and J 0 bases short, with 15 bases between. Looked up from germline, CDR1 is LNHDA and CDR2 is SQIVND (reference sequence). This CDR3 has 17 residues. The DNA of the CDR3 is TGTGCCAGTAGTATAGATTCCCCAGCGGCTAGCTCCTACGAGCAGTACTTC. It codes for CASSIDSPAASSYEQYF.

The chain joins TRBV7-2 to TRBJ1-1; 10 positions agree with TRBD1. J lost 4 bases, V lost 2 bases, and 4 bases had no gene match. Germline V CDR1 and CDR2: SGHTA, FQGNSA. The CDR3 consists of 15 residues. CDR3 protein: CASSLFGTGVTEAFF. In DNA, the CDR3 is TGTGCCAGCAGCTTATTCGGGACAGGGGTCACTGAAGCTTTCTTT.

This clonotype was detected ten times or more. V gene TRBV7-2 combines with J gene TRBJ2-4, with a weak D call TRBD2 (6 bases). The CDR3 is 18 amino acids. V was trimmed by 4 bases and J by 0 bases, leaving 19 bases between them. CDR1 and CDR2 from the germline V gene are SGHTA and FQGNSA. The CDR3: CASSSGLTGLLAKNIQYF. DNA of the CDR3: TGTGCCAGCAGCTCGGGACTTACGGGACTGTTAGCCAAAAACATTCAGTACTTC.

This clonotype occurred a few times. The J gene is TRBJ2-2, the V gene TRBV15; D is uncertain. This CDR3 has 15 residues. V gave up 0 bases and J gave up 0 bases, with 5 bases separating them. CDR1 and CDR2 from the germline V gene are LNHNV and YYDKDF (reference sequence). The CDR3 coding sequence is TGTGCCACCAGCAGAGAGATAGCGAACACCGGGGAGCTGTTTTTT. This gives the protein CATSREIANTGELFF. Full variable domain (outside the CDR3, taken from reference TRBV15 and TRBJ2-2): DAMVIQNPRYQVTQFGKPVTLSCSQTLNHNVMYWYQQKSSQAPKLLFHYYDKDFNNEADTPDNFQSRRPNTSFCFLDIRSPGLGDTAMYLCATSREIANTGELFFGEGSRLTVL.

This clonotype was picked up many times. V is TRBV5-1 and J is TRBJ1-1, with D uncertain. This CDR3 spans 14 amino acids. Trimming removed 0 bases at V and 3 bases at J, with 9 bases between. In germline, CDR1 is SGHRS, CDR2 YFSETQ. In DNA form, the CDR3 reads TGCGCCAGCAGCTTGGCCGGTTTCCACACTGAAGCTTTCTTT. Translation gives CASSLAGFHTEAFF.

This clonotype has more than one count but fewer than ten. The CDR3 nucleotides read TGCAGCGTTGTAAGTCCGAACTACAATGAGCAGTTCTTC. Its translation: CSVVSPNYNEQFF. The V gene is TRBV29-1, the J gene TRBJ2-1, with D hard to call. The V end was cut by 4 bases, the J end by 3 bases, with 10 bases between. Per germline, CDR1 SQVTM and CDR2 ANQGSEA. This CDR3 comprises 13 residues.

This clonotype was observed at least ten times. V usage is TRBV7-2 and J usage is TRBJ2-4, with 10 bases that match TRBD1. Trimming took 5 bases from V and 0 from J; bases not matched to a gene: 13. Germline CDR1 reads SGHTA; CDR2 reads FQGNSA. This CDR3 has 19 residues. The CDR3 spells CASSMRTGGSYLAKNIQYF. CDR3 nucleotide sequence: TGTGCCAGCAGCATGCGGACAGGGGGTTCCTATCTAGCCAAAAACATTCAGTACTTC.

This clonotype has more than one count but fewer than ten. The chain employs TRBV7-3 and TRBJ2-7; TRBD2 agrees at 7 bases. Trimming at V came to 6 bases and at J to 0 bases, leaving 8 bases not matched to a gene. The CDR3 has 15 amino acids. Looked up from germline, CDR1 is SGHTA and CDR2 is FQGTGA. The CDR3: CASSRGGPGSYEQYF. CDR3 nucleotide sequence: TGTGCCAGCAGTCGCGGGGGACCGGGCTCCTACGAGCAGTACTTC.

In this sample, this clonotype turned up many times. This chain connects TRBV11-2 to TRBJ2-3; TRBD2 matches 10 bases. Losses at the gene ends were 4 bases for V and 1 base for J; bases not matched to a gene: 5. There are 16 residues in the CDR3. Looked up from germline, CDR1 is SGHAT and CDR2 is FQNNGV. Here the CDR3 reads CASSSRTSGGTDTQYF. The DNA for the CDR3 is TGTGCCAGCAGCTCAAGGACTAGCGGAGGCACAGATACGCAGTATTTT.

This clonotype was recorded many times. The V call is TRBV6-1, the J call TRBJ1-1, with TRBD1 as a possible D gene (6 bases). This CDR3 has 13 amino acids. Trimming shortened V by 6 bases and J by 5 bases, and 13 bases separated the two germline ends. CDR1 MNHNS and CDR2 SASEGT come from the germline V gene. The CDR3 region is CASSRDTGTEAFF. CDR3 nucleotide sequence: TGTGCCAGCAGCCGGGACACGGGGACTGAAGCTTTCTTT.

V gene TRBV28 combines with J gene TRBJ2-5; D is perhaps TRBD1 (5 bases). This CDR3 contains 15 residues. Germline assignment: CDR1 MDHEN and CDR2 SYDVKM. Between the trimmed V and J ends, which lost 3 bases and 4 bases, there was a span of 15 bases. CDR3 sequence (DNA): TGTGCCAGCAGTTTGGGCAGGGAATTGTCAGAGACCCAGTACTTC. Its protein is CASSLGRELSETQYF.

This clonotype was seen a few times. This chain uses TRBV5-4 with TRBJ1-2; weak D call: TRBD1 (5 bases). The germline CDR1 and CDR2 sequences are SGHNT and YYREEE (reference sequence). V was clipped by 5 bases and J by 3 bases, with 8 bases between them. This CDR3 region has 12 residues. The CDR3 loop reads CASRGVYYGYTF. CDR3 sequence (DNA): TGTGCCAGCAGAGGGGTTTACTATGGCTACACCTTC.

This clonotype has just a few counts. The chain recombines TRBV5-4 with TRBJ2-1; the match to TRBD2 covers 10 bases. From germline, CDR1 is SGHNT and CDR2 YYREEE (reference sequence). The CDR3 length is 17 residues. Trimming removed 0 bases from V and 9 bases from J; junction bases left unmatched: 12. DNA for the CDR3: TGTGCCAGCAGCTTGGCCATCTCAGCGGGAGGGCCGTTTGAGCAGTTCTTC. Protein sequence: CASSLAISAGGPFEQFF.

This clonotype was picked up many times. The chain combines TRBV7-9 with TRBJ2-1; 9 bases fit TRBD2. CDR3 length: 16 residues. Germline CDR1 and CDR2: SEHNR and FQNEAQ (reference sequence). The junction had 2 bases not matched to a gene; V was cut back by 2 bases and J by 0 bases. CDR3 region: CASSLFSGSSYNEQFF. CDR3 sequence (DNA): TGTGCCAGCAGCTTATTTAGCGGGAGCTCCTACAATGAGCAGTTCTTC.

This clonotype was counted many times. The J gene is TRBJ1-2, the V gene TRBV5-1; D is unclear. V lost 0 bases to trimming and J lost 4 bases, with 10 bases between them. Germline CDR1 reads SGHRS; CDR2 reads YFSETQ. The CDR3 consists of 14 residues. The chain's CDR3 is CASSLEGRTYGYTF. DNA for the CDR3: TGCGCCAGCAGCTTGGAGGGCCGGACCTATGGCTACACCTTC.

The V gene is TRBV7-2, the J gene TRBJ2-3, with 9 positions matching TRBD2. The better agreement between TRBJ2-7 and the DNA end casts doubt on the J call. CDR3 length: 16 residues. The germline V gene encodes CDR1 SGHTA and CDR2 FQGNSA. Written as DNA, the CDR3 is TGTGCCAGCAGCTCGCTCCCGGGACTAGCAGTTTTCGAGCAGTACTTC. It encodes CASSSLPGLAVFEQYF.

This chain joins TRBV6-4 and TRBJ2-1; tentatively, D is TRBD1 or TRBD2 (5 bases each). The germline V gene encodes CDR1 MRHNA and CDR2 SNTAGT. This CDR3 has 12 amino acids. V lost 7 bases, J lost 10 bases, and 14 bases lay in between. The CDR3 DNA sequence: TGTGCCAGCAAATGGGACGGCCCGGAGCAGTTCTTC. Protein product: CASKWDGPEQFF.

This clonotype has ten or more counts. The chain links TRBV28 to TRBJ1-5, with D uncertain. CDR3 size: 17 residues. Trimming took 8 bases from V and 0 from J, leaving 20 bases between them. Germline loops: CDR1 MDHEN, CDR2 SYDVKM. The CDR3, as DNA: TGTGCCAGCTGTAAAGTCCAATTGGTGGTTAGCAATCAGCCCCAGCATTTT. This codes for CASCKVQLVVSNQPQHF.

This clonotype occurred many times. The CDR3: CASSFRTAGLNYEQYF. The CDR3 DNA reads TGTGCCAGCAGTTTTAGGACGGCGGGACTTAACTACGAGCAGTACTTC. The chain uses TRBV6-9 and TRBJ2-7; D possibly corresponds to TRBD2 (6 bases). Trimming removed 4 bases at V and 3 bases at J, with 19 bases between. Germline assignment: CDR1 MNHGY and CDR2 SVAAGI. The CDR3 has 16 residues.